Listed below are T cell receptor beta chains from one sample, sequenced in a study of CD8 T cells in ankylosing spondylitis. Via MiXCR, TCRdb re-called the 5' RACE reads, giving one row per CDR3 protein. The sample comprises more than 500,000 distinct CDR3 sequences, about 5% of which are singletons, and around 3.5% rests with the top ten. Sequencing was carried out using blood, either unsorted or a sorted T cell fraction (not recorded which). The source of these receptors is a male donor with ankylosing spondylitis. The CDR3 runs from the conserved cysteine through the conserved F or W. The D gene is left open where the match is weak. Clone size is given for some rows only: seen once, a few or many times, or a class if the clone is expanded.

V	size	D	J	DNA	CDR3
TRBV20-1	many	TRBD2	TRBJ2-1	TGCAGTGCTGCTGGCGGGAGCTCCTACAATGAGCAGTTCTTC	CSAAGGSSYNEQFF
TRBV10-3	NA	TRBD2	TRBJ2-7	TGTGCCACCGGGACTAGCGGTAATGAGCAGTACTTC	CATGTSGNEQYF
TRBV10-3	many	NA	TRBJ2-1	TGTGCCATCAGTGAGGCCGGGAGATCCTACAATGAGCAGTTCTTC	CAISEAGRSYNEQFF
TRBV29-1	many	TRBD1	TRBJ2-3	TGCAGCGTGAAAGACAGGGCCGCAGATACGCAGTATTTT	CSVKDRAADTQYF
TRBV12-3/TRBV12-4	many	NA	TRBJ2-1	TGTGCCAGCAGTATGACAGGCTACAATGAGCAGTTCTTC	CASSMTGYNEQFF
TRBV10-3	many	TRBD2	TRBJ2-2	TGTGCCATCAGAAAGCCGGGACTAGCGGGGAACACCGGGGAGCTGTTTTTT	CAIRKPGLAGNTGELFF
TRBV7-6	NA	NA	TRBJ1-6	TGTGCCAGCGCTCGAGCCACCTATAATTCACCCCTCCACTTT	CASARATYNSPLHF
TRBV5-1	many	NA	TRBJ1-2	TGCGCCAGCAGCTTCAGCTCTAACTATGGCTACACCTTC	CASSFSSNYGYTF
TRBV29-1	many	TRBD2	TRBJ2-2	TGCAGCGTTCAAGGGCTAGCGGCCACCGGGGAGCTGTTTTTT	CSVQGLAATGELFF
TRBV28	many	NA	TRBJ1-2	TGTGCCAGCTCGGCAGGGAACTATGGCTACACCTTC	CASSAGNYGYTF
TRBV4-2	many	NA	TRBJ2-1	TGTGCCAGCAGCCAGGGGCCGACAGGATACAATGAGCAGTTCTTC	CASSQGPTGYNEQFF
TRBV9	many	NA	TRBJ2-5	TGTGCCAGCAGCGGCGGGACTCAAGGCACCCAGTACTTC	CASSGGTQGTQYF
TRBV7-2	many	TRBD1	TRBJ1-6	TGTGCCAGCAGCTTAGGGGACAGCACAAGGGGACCCCTCCACTTT	CASSLGDSTRGPLHF
TRBV27	many	NA	TRBJ2-1	TGTGCCAGCAGTTTAAGGTCAAGCTCCTACAATGAGCAGTTCTTC	CASSLRSSSYNEQFF
TRBV6-2/TRBV6-3	NA	TRBD1	TRBJ1-1	TGTGCCAGCGGCTCGGACAGGCGGGGTGAAGCTTTCTTT	CASGSDRRGEAFF
TRBV20-1	many	TRBD2	TRBJ2-1	TGCAGTGCTAGAGTACGAGCGGGAGGGCCAGGCGTGAGCTCCTACAATGAGCAGTTCTTC	CSARVRAGGPGVSSYNEQFF
TRBV12-3/TRBV12-4	many	NA	TRBJ2-7	TGTGCCAGCAGTTTCCACAGTGGGGGGGAGCAGTACTTC	CASSFHSGGEQYF